This record looks at one T cell receptor (beta chain) sequence and its context. No antigen is known for it. This specimen belongs to a study of blood T cells in healthy people across ages. Overall study findings and caveats: When set beside aged donors, long-lived donors presented more naive CD4+ cells and higher diversity. CMV status of donors was not determined, possibly confounding expanded clonotype changes.

Germline lookup yields CDR1 LNHDA and CDR2 SQIVND (reference sequence). The CDR3 sequence is 16 residues long. V shed 4 bases and J 11 bases; nucleotides not matched to a gene: 13. Ranging in age from roughly 6 to 90, the donors were healthy Caucasian individuals from Russia. A second PCR of 7 to 11 cycles used a sample-barcoded 5' primer and a J-beta primer mix. TCRdb analysed the 5' RACE reads with MiXCR anew, one entry per CDR3 protein. There are 600,000 to 850,000 distinct CDR3 sequences in the sample; roughly 41% occur only once, and 20% to 25% lies in the top ten. V and J are TRBV19 and TRBJ2-5; 13 bases fit TRBD2. The sequence came from a woman aged 60 to 75 in good health. Sequencing used blood. Written as DNA, the CDR3 is TGTGCCAGTAGTACCCCTCCGGGACTAGCGGGGAAGGAGCAGTACTTC. It encodes CASSTPPGLAGKEQYF.